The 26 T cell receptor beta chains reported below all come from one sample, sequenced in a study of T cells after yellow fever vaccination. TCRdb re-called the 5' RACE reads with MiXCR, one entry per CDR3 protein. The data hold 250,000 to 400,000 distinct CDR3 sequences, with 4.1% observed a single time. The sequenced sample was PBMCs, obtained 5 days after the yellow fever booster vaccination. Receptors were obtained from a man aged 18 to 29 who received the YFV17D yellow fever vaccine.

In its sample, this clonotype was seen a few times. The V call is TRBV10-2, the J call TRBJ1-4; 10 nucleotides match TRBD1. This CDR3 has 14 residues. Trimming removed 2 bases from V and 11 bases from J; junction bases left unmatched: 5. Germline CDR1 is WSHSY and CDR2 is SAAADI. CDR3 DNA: TGCGCCAGCAGTGAGCCTGGGACAGGGGAGAAACTGTTTTTT. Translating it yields CASSEPGTGEKLFF.

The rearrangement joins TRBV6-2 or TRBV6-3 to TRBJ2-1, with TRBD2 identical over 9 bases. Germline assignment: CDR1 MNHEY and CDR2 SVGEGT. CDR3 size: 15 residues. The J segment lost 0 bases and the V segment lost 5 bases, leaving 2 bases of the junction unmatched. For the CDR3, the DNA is TGTGCCAGCAGTCGCGGGGGGGTCTCCTACAATGAGCAGTTCTTC. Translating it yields CASSRGGVSYNEQFF.

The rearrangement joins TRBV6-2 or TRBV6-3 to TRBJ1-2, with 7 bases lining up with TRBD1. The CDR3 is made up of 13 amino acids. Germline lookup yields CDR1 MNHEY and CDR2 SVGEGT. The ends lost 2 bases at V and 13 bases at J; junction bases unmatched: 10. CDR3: CASSYATGYTSTF. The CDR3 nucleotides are TGTGCCAGCAGTTACGCGACAGGGTATACCTCCACCTTC.

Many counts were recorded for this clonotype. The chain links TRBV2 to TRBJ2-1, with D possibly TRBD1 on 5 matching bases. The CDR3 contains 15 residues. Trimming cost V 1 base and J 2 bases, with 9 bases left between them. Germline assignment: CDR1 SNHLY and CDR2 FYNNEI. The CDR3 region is CASSEDPRAYNEQFF. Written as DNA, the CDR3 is TGTGCCAGCAGTGAAGACCCCAGGGCCTACAATGAGCAGTTCTTC. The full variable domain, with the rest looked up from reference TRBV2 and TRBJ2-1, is EPEVTQTPSHQVTQMGQEVILRCVPISNHLYFYWYRQILGQKVEFLVSFYNNEISEKSEIFDDQFSVERPDGSNFTLKIRSTKLEDSAMYFCASSEDPRAYNEQFFGPGTRLTVL.

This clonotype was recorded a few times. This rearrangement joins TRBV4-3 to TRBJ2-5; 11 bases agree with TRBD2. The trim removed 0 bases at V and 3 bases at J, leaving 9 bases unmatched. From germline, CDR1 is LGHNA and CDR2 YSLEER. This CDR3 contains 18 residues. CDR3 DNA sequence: TGCGCCAGCAGCCAAGATCGGCTAGCGGGGGGCCGGGAAGAGACCCAGTACTTC. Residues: CASSQDRLAGGREETQYF.

This chain's CDR3 is CASSFRGGGQPQHF. CDR3 coding DNA: TGTGCCAGCAGCTTCAGGGGCGGCGGTCAGCCCCAGCATTTT. The chain uses TRBV11-2 and TRBJ1-5, with TRBD1 as a possible D gene (6 bases). The CDR3 sequence is 14 residues long. Trimming took 3 bases from V and 6 from J, leaving 12 bases between them. Per the germline V gene, CDR1 is SGHAT and CDR2 is FQNNGV.

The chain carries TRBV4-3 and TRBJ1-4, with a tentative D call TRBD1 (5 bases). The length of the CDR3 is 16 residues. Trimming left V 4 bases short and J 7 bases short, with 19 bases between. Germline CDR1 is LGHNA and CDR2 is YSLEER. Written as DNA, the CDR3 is TGCGCCAGCAGCCTAGGCGACGGTTTCCAGGGTGAAAAACTGTTTTTT. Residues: CASSLGDGFQGEKLFF.

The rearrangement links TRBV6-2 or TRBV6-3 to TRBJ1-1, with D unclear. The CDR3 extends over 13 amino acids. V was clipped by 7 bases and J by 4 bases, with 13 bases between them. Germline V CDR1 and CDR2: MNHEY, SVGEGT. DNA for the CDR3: TGTGCCAGCACCTTAGTTGGTTCCACTGAAGCTTTCTTT. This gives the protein CASTLVGSTEAFF.

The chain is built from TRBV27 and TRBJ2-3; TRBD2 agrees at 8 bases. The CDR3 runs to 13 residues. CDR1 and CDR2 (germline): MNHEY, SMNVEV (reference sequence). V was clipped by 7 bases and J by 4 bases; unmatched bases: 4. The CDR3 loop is CASKRTSPDTQYF. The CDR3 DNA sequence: TGTGCCAGCAAAAGGACTAGCCCAGATACGCAGTATTTT.

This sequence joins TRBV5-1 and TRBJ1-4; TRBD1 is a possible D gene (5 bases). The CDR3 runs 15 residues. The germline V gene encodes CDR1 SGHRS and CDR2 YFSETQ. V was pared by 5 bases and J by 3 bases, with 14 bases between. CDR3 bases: TGCGCCAGCAGTGTGGGGGTGTCAGCTAATGAAAAACTGTTTTTT. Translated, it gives CASSVGVSANEKLFF. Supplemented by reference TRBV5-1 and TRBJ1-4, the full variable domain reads KAGVTQTPRYLIKTRGQQVTLSCSPISGHRSVSWYQQTPGQGLQFLFEYFSETQRNKGNFPGRFSGRQFSNSRSEMNVSTLELGDSALYLCASSVGVSANEKLFFGSGTQLSVL.

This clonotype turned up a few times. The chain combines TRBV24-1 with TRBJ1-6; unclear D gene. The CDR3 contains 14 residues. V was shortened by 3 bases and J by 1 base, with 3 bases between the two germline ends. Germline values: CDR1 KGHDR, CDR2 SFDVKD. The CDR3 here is CATSDGSYNSPLHF. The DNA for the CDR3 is TGTGCCACCAGTGATGGGTCCTATAATTCACCCCTCCACTTT.

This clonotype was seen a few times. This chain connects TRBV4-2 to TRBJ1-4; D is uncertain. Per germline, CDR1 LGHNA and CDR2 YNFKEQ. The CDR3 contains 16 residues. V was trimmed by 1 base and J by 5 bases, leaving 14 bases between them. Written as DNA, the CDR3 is TGTGCCAGCAGCCAAGGACCCGGCAGTGAAAATGAAAAACTGTTTTTT. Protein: CASSQGPGSENEKLFF.

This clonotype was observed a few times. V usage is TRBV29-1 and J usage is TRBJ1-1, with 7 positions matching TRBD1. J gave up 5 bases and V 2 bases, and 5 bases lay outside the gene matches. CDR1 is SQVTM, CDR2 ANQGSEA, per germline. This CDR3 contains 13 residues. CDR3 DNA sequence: TGCAGCGTTGAAAGGGGGCGGCGAACTGAAGCTTTCTTT. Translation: CSVERGRRTEAFF. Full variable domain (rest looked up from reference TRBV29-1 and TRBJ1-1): SAVISQKPSRDICQRGTSLTIQCQVDSQVTMMFWYRQQPGQSLTLIATANQGSEATYESGFVIDKFPISRPNLTFSTLTVSNMSPEDSSIYLCSVERGRRTEAFFGQGTRLTVV.

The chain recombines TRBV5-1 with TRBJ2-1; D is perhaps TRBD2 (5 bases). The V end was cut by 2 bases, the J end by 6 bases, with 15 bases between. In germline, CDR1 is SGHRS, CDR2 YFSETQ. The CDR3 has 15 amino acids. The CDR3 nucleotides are TGCGCCAGCAGCTTACCTTTTTCCAGCGGCAATGAGCAGTTCTTC. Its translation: CASSLPFSSGNEQFF.

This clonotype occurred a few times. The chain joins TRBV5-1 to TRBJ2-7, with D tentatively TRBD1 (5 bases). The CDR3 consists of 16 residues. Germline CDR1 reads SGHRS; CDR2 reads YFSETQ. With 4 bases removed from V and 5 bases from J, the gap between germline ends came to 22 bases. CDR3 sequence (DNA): TGCGCCAGCAGCCCCTTGGGTACAGGCATGGTAAACGAGCAGTACGTC. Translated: CASSPLGTGMVNEQYV.

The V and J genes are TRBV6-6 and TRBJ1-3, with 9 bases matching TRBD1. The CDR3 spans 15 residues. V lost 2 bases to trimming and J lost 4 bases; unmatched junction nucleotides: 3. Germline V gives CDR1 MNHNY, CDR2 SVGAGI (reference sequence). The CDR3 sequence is CASSYTGTGGNTIYF. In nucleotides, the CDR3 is TGTGCCAGCAGTTACACCGGGACAGGGGGAAACACCATATATTTT.

CDR3 loop: CASSLVGGGAMETQYF. As DNA, the CDR3 is TGTGCCAGCAGCTTAGTAGGCGGGGGGGCCATGGAGACCCAGTACTTC. The rearrangement joins TRBV7-7 to TRBJ2-5, with 9 bases lining up with TRBD2. Germline-derived CDR1 and CDR2 are SSHAT and FNYEAQ (reference sequence). This CDR3 is built from 16 residues. The trim removed 1 base at V and 5 bases at J, leaving 8 bases unmatched.

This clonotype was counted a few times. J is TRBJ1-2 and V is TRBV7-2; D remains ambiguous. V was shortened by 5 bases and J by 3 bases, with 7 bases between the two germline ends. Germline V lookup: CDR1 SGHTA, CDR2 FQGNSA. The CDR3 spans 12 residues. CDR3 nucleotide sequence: TGTGCCAGCAGCATGGACTACTATGGCTACACCTTC. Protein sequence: CASSMDYYGYTF.

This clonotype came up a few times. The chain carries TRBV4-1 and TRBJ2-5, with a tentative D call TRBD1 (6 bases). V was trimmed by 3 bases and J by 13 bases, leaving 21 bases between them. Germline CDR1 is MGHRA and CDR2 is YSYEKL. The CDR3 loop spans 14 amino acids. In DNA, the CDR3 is TGCGCCAGCAGCCAGGCCAACAGGGACGACCCCCCGTACTTC. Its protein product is CASSQANRDDPPYF.

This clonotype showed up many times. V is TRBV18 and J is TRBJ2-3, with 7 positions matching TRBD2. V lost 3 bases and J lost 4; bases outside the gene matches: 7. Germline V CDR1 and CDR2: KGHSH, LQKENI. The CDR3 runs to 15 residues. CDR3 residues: CASSPIGTTSDTQYF. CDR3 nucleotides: TGTGCCAGCTCACCTATCGGGACTACGTCAGATACGCAGTATTTT. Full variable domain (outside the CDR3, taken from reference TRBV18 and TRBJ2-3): NAGVMQNPRHLVRRRGQEARLRCSPMKGHSHVYWYRQLPEEGLKFMVYLQKENIIDESGMPKERFSAEFPKEGPSILRIQQVVRGDSAAYFCASSPIGTTSDTQYFGPGTRLTVL.

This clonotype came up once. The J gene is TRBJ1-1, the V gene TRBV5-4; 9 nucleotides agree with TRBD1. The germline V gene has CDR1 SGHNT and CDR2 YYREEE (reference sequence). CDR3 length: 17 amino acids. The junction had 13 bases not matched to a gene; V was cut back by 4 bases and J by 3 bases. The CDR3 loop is CASSPTVQGAGDTEAFF. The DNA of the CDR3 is TGTGCCAGCAGCCCGACAGTACAGGGGGCCGGGGACACTGAAGCTTTCTTT.

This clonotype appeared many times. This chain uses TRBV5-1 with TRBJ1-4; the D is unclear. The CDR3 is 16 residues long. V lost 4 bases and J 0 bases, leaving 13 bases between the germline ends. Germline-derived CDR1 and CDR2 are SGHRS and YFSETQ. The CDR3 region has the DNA TGCGCCAGCAGCCAGGACCCTCTACCAACTAATGAAAAACTGTTTTTT. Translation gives CASSQDPLPTNEKLFF.

The DNA of the CDR3 is TGTGCCAGCAGCCAAGAAGGTGGGAACCGGGAGCTGTTTTTT. Translated: CASSQEGGNRELFF. This chain uses TRBV4-2 with TRBJ2-2; D gene ambiguous. CDR1 and CDR2 (germline): LGHNA, YNFKEQ. CDR3 length: 14 amino acids. V lost 0 bases and J lost 9, with 11 bases in between.

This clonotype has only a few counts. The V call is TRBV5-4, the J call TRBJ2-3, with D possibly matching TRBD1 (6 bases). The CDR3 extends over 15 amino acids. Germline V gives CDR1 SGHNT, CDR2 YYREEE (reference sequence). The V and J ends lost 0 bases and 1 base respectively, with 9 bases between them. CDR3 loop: CASSLDPGGTDTQYF. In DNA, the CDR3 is TGTGCCAGCAGCTTGGATCCAGGGGGCACAGATACGCAGTATTTT.

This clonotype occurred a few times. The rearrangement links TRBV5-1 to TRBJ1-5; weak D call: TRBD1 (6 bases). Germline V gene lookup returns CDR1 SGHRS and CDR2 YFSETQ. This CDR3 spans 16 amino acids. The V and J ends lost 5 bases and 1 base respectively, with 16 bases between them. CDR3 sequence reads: CASREGEGGSNQPQHF. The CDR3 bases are TGCGCCAGCAGGGAGGGGGAGGGAGGAAGCAATCAGCCCCAGCATTTT.

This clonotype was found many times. The CDR3 loop reads CASSLGTASTDTQYF. The CDR3 DNA follows: TGCGCCAGCAGCTTGGGGACAGCTAGCACAGATACGCAGTATTTT. The J gene is TRBJ2-3, the V gene TRBV5-1; possible D gene TRBD1, 6 bases. V lost 0 bases to trimming and J lost 0 bases, with 8 bases between them. The length of the CDR3 is 15 residues. Germline V gene lookup returns CDR1 SGHRS and CDR2 YFSETQ.